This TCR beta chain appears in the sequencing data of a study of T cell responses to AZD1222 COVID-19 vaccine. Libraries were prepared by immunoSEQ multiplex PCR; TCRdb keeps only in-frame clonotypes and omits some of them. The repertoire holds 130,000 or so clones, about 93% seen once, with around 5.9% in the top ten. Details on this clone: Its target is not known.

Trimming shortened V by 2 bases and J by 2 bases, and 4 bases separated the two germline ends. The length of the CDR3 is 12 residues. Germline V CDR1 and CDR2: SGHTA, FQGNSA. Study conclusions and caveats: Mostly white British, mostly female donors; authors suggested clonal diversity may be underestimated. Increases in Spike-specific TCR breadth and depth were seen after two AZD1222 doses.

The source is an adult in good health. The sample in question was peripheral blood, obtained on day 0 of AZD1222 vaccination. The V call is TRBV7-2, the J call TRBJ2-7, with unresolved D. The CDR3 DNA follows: TGTGCCAGCAGCTTACAGCCCTACGAGCAGTACTTC. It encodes CASSLQPYEQYF.